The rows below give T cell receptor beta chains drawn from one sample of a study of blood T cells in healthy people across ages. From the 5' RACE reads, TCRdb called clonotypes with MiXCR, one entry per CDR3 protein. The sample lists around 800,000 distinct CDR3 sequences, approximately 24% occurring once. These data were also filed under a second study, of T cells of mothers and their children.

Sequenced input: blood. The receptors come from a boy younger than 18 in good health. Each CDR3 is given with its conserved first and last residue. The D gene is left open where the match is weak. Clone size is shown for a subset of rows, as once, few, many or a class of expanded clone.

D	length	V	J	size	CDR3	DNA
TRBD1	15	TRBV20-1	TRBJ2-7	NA	CSAREGTGGNYEQYF	TGCAGTGCTAGAGAAGGGACAGGGGGCAACTACGAGCAGTACTTC
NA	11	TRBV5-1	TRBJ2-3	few	CASGGADSQYF	TGCGCCAGCGGGGGAGCGGACTCTCAGTATTTT
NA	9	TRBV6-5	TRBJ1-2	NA	CASGDGYTF	TGTGCCAGCGGCGATGGCTACACCTTC
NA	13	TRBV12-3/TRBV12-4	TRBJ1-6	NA	CASSLGQLSPLHF	TGTGCCAGCAGTTTGGGCCAGCTTTCACCCCTCCACTTT
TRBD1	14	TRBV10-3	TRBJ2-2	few	CAIGQGDDTGELFF	TGTGCCATTGGACAGGGGGATGACACCGGGGAGCTGTTTTTT
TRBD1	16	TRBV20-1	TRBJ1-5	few	CSARVGTGATRQPQHF	TGCAGTGCTAGAGTTGGGACAGGGGCCACCCGTCAGCCCCAGCATTTT
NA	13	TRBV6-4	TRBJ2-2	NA	CASGDDNTGELFF	TGTGCCAGCGGGGACGACAACACCGGGGAGCTGTTTTTT
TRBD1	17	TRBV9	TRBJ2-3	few	CASSVDPGGLYTDTQYF	TGTGCCAGCAGCGTAGATCCAGGGGGCTTATATACAGATACGCAGTATTTT
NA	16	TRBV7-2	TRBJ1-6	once	CASSLWAGREDSPLHF	TGTGCCAGCAGCTTGTGGGCGGGGAGGGAGGATTCACCCCTCCACTTT
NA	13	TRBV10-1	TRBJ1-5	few	CASTGGGNQPQHF	TGCGCCAGCACCGGGGGGGGGAATCAGCCCCAGCATTTT
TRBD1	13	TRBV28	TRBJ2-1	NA	CASSLQGAKVQFF	TGTGCCAGCAGTCTCCAGGGGGCCAAGGTGCAGTTCTTC
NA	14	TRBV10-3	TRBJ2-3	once	CAIRAGYRADTQYF	TGTGCCATCAGGGCAGGGTATAGGGCAGATACGCAGTATTTT
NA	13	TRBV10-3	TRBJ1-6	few	CAISGDTDSPLHF	TGTGCCATCAGTGGGGACACGGACTCACCCCTCCACTTT
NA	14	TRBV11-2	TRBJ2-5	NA	CASSFPPGEETQYF	TGTGCCAGCAGCTTCCCTCCGGGGGAGGAGACCCAGTACTTC
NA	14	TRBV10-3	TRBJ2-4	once	CAISESVAKNIQYF	TGTGCCATCAGTGAGTCTGTAGCCAAAAACATTCAGTACTTC
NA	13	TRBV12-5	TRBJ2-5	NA	CASGFAIGETQYF	TGTGCTAGTGGTTTCGCGATCGGGGAGACCCAGTACTTC
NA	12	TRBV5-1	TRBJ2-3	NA	CASSHTAGTQYF	TGCGCCAGCAGTCACACTGCGGGTACGCAGTATTTT
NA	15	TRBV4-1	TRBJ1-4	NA	CASSQDHRAREKLFF	TGCGCCAGCAGCCAAGATCACAGGGCCAGGGAAAAACTGTTTTTT
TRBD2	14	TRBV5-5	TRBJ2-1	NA	CASSLAGGINEQFF	TGTGCCAGCAGCTTAGCGGGGGGGATCAATGAGCAGTTCTTC
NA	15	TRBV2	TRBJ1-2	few	CASSEALWGYYGYTF	TGTGCCAGCAGTGAAGCGCTTTGGGGCTACTATGGCTACACCTTC
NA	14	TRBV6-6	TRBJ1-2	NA	CASSYDGGTYGYTF	TGTGCCAGCAGTTATGATGGCGGAACCTATGGCTACACCTTC
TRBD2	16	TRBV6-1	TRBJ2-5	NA	CASSPYYAGDQETQYF	TGTGCCAGCAGTCCATATTACGCGGGGGACCAAGAGACCCAGTACTTC
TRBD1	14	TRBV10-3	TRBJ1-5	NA	CAISDTGVSQPQHF	TGTGCCATCAGCGACACAGGGGTCAGTCAGCCCCAGCATTTT
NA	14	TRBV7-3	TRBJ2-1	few	CASSPGTLYNEQFF	TGTGCCAGCAGCCCAGGGACACTCTATAATGAGCAGTTCTTC
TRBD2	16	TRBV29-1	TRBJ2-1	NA	CSVGLAGASSYNEQFF	TGCAGCGTGGGACTAGCGGGGGCGAGCTCCTACAATGAGCAGTTCTTC
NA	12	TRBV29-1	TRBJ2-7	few	CSVESGSYEQYF	TGCAGCGTTGAATCCGGTTCCTACGAGCAGTACTTC
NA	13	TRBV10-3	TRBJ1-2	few	CAISDRAAEGYTF	TGTGCCATCAGTGATCGGGCAGCGGAGGGCTACACCTTC
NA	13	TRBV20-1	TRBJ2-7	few	CSARVGVAYEQYF	TGCAGTGCTAGAGTCGGAGTTGCTTACGAGCAGTACTTC
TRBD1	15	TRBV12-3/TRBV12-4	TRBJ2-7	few	CASSLGGTGPYEQYF	TGTGCCAGCAGTTTGGGCGGGACAGGGCCCTACGAGCAGTACTTC
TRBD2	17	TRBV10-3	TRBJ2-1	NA	CAISESKLAGVYNEQFF	TGTGCCATCAGTGAGTCGAAACTAGCGGGGGTCTACAATGAGCAGTTCTTC
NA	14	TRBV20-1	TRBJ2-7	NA	CSARGASLNYEQYF	TGCAGTGCTAGAGGGGCCTCCCTTAACTACGAGCAGTACTTC
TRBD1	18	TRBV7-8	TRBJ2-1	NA	CASSLVNPTGTGTPEQFF	TGTGCCAGCAGCTTAGTAAACCCCACCGGGACAGGGACCCCTGAGCAGTTCTTC
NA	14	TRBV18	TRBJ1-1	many	CASSPRGMNTEAFF	TGTGCCAGCAGCCCCCGCGGGATGAACACTGAAGCTTTCTTT
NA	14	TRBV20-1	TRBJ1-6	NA	CSARSYRENSPLHF	TGCAGTGCGAGAAGCTACAGGGAGAATTCACCCCTCCACTTT
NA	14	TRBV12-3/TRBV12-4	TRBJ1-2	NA	CASSRPSSPYGYTF	TGTGCCAGCAGTAGACCGAGCTCCCCCTATGGCTACACCTTC
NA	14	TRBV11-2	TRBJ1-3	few	CASSLVPTGGTIYF	TGTGCCAGCAGCTTAGTCCCCACCGGGGGCACCATATATTTT
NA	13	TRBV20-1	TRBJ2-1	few	CSAGGDGNNEQFF	TGCAGTGCAGGGGGGGACGGCAACAATGAGCAGTTCTTC
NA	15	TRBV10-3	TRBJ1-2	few	CAISERGQPVYGYTF	TGTGCCATCAGTGAACGTGGACAGCCAGTATATGGCTACACCTTC
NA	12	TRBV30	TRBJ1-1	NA	CAWSVRGAEAFF	TGTGCCTGGAGTGTAAGGGGGGCTGAAGCTTTCTTT
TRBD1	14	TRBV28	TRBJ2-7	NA	CASSLSPTGSEQYF	TGTGCCAGCAGTTTGTCCCCGACAGGGAGCGAGCAGTACTTC
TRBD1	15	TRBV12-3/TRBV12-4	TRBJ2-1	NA	CASSSPGTGGNEQFF	TGTGCCAGCAGTTCCCCCGGGACAGGGGGCAATGAGCAGTTCTTC
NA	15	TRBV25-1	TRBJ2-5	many	CASSEYGTAEETQYF	TGTGCCAGCAGTGAATACGGGACGGCGGAAGAGACCCAGTACTTC
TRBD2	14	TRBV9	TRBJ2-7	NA	CASSVESGGAEQYF	TGTGCCAGCAGCGTAGAAAGCGGGGGGGCCGAGCAGTACTTC
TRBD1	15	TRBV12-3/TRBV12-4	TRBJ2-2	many	CASSPRTGNTGELFF	TGTGCCAGCAGTCCGAGGACAGGGAACACCGGGGAGCTGTTTTTT
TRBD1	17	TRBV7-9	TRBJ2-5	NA	CASSLIRQGDFGETQYF	TGTGCCAGCAGCTTAATAAGACAGGGCGACTTCGGAGAGACCCAGTACTTC